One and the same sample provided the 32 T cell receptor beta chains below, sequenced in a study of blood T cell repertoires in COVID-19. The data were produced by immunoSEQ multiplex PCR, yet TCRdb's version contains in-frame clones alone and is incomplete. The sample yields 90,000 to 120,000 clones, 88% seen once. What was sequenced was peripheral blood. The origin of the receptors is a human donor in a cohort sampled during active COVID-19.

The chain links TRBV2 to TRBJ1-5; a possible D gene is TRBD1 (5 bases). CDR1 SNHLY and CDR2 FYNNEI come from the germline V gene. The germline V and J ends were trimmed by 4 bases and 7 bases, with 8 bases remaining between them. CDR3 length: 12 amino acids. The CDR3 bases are TGTGCCAGCAGTGCCGGGGGGCAGCCCCAGCATTTT. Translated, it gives CASSAGGQPQHF.

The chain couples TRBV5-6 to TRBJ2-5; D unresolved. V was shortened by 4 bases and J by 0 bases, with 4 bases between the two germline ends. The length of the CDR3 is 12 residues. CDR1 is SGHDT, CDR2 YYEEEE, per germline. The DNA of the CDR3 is TGTGCCAGCAGCCGGTACCAAGAGACCCAGTACTTC. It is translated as CASSRYQETQYF.

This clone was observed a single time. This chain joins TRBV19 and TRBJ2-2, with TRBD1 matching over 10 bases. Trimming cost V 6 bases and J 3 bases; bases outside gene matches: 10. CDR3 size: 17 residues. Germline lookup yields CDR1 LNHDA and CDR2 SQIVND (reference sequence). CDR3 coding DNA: TGTGCCAGTAGATCGGCCTCCGACAGGGGGCACACCGGGGAGCTGTTTTTT. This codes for CASRSASDRGHTGELFF.

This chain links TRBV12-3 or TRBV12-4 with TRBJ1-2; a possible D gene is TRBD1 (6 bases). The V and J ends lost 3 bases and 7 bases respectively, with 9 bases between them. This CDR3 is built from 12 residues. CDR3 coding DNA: TGTGCCAGCAGTTTCGGGGGGGCTGGCTACACCTTC. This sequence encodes CASSFGGAGYTF.

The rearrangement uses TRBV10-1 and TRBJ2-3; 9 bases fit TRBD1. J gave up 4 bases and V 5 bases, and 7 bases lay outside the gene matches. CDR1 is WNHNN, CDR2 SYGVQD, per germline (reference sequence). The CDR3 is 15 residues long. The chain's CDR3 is CASSPTGTGPDTQYF. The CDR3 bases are TGCGCCAGCAGTCCGACCGGGACAGGGCCAGATACGCAGTATTTT.

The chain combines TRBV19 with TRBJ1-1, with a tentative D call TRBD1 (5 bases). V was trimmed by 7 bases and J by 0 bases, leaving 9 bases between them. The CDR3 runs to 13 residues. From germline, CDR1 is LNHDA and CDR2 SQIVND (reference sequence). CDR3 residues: CASIRTLNTEAFF. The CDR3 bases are TGTGCCAGTATAAGGACACTGAACACTGAAGCTTTCTTT.

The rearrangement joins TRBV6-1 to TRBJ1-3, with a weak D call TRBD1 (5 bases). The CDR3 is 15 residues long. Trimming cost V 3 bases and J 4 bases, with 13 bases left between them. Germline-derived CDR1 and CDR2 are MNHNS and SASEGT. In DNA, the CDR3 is TGTGCCAGCAGTGACATGGGGGGAGCCGGAAACACCATATATTTT. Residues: CASSDMGGAGNTIYF.

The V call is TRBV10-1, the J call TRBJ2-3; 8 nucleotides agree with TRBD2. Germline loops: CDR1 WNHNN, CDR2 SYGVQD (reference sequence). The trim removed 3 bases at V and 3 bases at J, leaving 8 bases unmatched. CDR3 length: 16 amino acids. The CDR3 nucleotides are TGCGCCAGCAGTGATACCGGGACTAGGGAAACAGATACGCAGTATTTT. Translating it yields CASSDTGTRETDTQYF.

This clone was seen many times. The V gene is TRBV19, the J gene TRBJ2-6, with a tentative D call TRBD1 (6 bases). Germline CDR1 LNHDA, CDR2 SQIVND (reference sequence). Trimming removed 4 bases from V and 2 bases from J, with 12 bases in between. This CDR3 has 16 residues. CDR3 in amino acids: CASSRQGQAGANVLTF. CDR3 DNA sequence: TGTGCCAGTAGTAGGCAGGGGCAGGCTGGGGCCAACGTCCTGACTTTC.

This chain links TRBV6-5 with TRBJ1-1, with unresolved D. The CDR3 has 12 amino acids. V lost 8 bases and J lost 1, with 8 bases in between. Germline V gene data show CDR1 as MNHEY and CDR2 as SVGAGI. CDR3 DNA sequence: TGTGCCAGCCGCAGTGGGAACACTGAAGCTTTCTTT. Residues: CASRSGNTEAFF.

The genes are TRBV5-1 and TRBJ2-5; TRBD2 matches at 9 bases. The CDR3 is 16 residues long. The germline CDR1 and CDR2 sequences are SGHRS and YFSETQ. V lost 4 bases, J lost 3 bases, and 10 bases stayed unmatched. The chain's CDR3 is CASSASAGGSEETQYF. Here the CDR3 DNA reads TGCGCCAGCAGCGCGTCAGCGGGAGGCTCAGAAGAGACCCAGTACTTC.

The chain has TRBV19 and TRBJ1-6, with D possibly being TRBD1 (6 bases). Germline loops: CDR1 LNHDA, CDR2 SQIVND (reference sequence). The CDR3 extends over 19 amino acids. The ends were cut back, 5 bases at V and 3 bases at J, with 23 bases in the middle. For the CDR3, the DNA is TGTGCCAGTAGTTCGAACCCGCCCGGACAGCTAATCTATAATTCACCCCTCCACTTT. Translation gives CASSSNPPGQLIYNSPLHF.

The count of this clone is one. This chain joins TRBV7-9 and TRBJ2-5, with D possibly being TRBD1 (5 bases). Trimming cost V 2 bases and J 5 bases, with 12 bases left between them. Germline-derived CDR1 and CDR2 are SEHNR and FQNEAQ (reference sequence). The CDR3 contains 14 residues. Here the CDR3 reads CASSLTQGGETQYF. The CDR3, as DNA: TGTGCCAGCAGCTTAACCCAGGGTGGGGAGACCCAGTACTTC.

DNA of the CDR3: TGTGCCAGCAGAACCGGTGGGGCAATGATGAGTGAGCAGTTCTTC. Its translation: CASRTGGAMMSEQFF. The chain links TRBV28 to TRBJ2-1; a possible D gene is TRBD1 (5 bases). CDR1 is MDHEN and CDR2 is SYDVKM in the germline V gene. Trimming took 6 bases from V and 9 from J, leaving 21 bases between them. The CDR3 spans 15 residues.

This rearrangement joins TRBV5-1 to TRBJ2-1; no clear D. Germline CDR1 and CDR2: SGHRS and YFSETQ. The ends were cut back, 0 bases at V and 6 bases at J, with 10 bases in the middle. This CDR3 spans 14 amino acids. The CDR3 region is CASSLEQVFNEQFF. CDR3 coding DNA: TGCGCCAGCAGCTTGGAGCAGGTTTTCAATGAGCAGTTCTTC.

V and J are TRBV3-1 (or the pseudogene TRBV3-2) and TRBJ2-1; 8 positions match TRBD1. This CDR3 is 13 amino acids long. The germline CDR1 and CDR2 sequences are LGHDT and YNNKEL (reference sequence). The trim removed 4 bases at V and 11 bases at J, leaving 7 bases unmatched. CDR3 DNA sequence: TGTGCCAGCAGCCGCCAGACAGGGGTCAAGCAGTTCTTC. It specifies CASSRQTGVKQFF.

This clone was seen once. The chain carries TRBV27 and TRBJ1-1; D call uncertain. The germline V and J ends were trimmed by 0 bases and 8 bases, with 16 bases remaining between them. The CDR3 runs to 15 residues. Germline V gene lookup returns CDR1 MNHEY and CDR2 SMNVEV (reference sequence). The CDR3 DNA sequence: TGTGCCAGCAGTTTATCGGCGGCGCTCGGGGTCGAAGCTTTCTTT. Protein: CASSLSAALGVEAFF.

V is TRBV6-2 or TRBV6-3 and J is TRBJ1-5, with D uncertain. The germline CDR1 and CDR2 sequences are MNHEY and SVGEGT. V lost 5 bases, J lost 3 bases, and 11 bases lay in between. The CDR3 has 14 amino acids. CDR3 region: CASSIFGNNQPQHF. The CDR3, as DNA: TGTGCCAGCAGTATCTTCGGGAACAATCAGCCCCAGCATTTT.

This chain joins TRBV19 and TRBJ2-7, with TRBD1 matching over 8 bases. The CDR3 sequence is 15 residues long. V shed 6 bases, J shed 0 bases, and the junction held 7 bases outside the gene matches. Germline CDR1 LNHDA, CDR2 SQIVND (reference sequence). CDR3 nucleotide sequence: TGTGCCAGTAGCCCGACAGGGGCCAGCTCCTACGAGCAGTACTTC. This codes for CASSPTGASSYEQYF. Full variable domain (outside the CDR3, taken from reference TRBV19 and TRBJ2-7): DGGITQSPKYLFRKEGQNVTLSCEQNLNHDAMYWYRQDPGQGLRLIYYSQIVNDFQKGDIAEGYSVSREKKESFPLTVTSAQKNPTAFYLCASSPTGASSYEQYFGPGTRLTVT.

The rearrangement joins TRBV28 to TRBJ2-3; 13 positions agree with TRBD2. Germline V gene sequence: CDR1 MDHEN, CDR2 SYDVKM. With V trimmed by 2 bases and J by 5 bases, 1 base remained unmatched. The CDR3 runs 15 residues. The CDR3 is CASSLTSGGEDTQYF. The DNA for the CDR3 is TGTGCCAGCAGTTTAACTAGCGGGGGGGAAGATACGCAGTATTTT. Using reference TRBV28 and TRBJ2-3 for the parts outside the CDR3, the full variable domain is DVKVTQSSRYLVKRTGEKVFLECVQDMDHENMFWYRQDPGLGLRLIYFSYDVKMKEKGDIPEGYSVSREKKERFSLILESASTNQTSMYLCASSLTSGGEDTQYFGPGTRLTVL.

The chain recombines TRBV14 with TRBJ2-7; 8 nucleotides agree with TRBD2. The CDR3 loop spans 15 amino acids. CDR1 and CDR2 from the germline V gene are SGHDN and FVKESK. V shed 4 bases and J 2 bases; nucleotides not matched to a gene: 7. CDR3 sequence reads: CASSPFGGAPYEQYF. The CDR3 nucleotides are TGTGCCAGCAGCCCCTTCGGGGGGGCCCCCTACGAGCAGTACTTC.

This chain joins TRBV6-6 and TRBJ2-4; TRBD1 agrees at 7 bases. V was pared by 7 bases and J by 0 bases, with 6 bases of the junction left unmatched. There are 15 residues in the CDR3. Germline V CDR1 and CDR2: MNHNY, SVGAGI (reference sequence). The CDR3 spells CASTPGQSAKNIQYF. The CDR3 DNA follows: TGTGCCAGCACCCCGGGACAGTCAGCCAAAAACATTCAGTACTTC.

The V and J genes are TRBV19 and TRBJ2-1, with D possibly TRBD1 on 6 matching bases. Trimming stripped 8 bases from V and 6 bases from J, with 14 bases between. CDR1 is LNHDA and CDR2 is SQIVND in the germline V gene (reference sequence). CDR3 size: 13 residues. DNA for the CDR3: TGTGCCAGTCTTAACCGGGACACCAATGAGCAGTTCTTC. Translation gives CASLNRDTNEQFF.

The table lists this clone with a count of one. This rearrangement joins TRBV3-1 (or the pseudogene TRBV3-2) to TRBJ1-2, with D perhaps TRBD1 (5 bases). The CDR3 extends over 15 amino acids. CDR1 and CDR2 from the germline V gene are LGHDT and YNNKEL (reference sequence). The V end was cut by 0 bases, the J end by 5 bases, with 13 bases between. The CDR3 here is CASSQDRLPGYGYTF. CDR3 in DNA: TGTGCCAGCAGCCAAGACAGGCTCCCAGGGTATGGCTACACCTTC.

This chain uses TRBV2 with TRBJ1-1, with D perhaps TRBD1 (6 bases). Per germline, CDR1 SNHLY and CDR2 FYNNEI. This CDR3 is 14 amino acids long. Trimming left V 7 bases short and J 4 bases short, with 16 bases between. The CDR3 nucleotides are TGTGCCAGCACCACAGAGGGGGGGGGCACTGAAGCTTTCTTT. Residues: CASTTEGGGTEAFF.

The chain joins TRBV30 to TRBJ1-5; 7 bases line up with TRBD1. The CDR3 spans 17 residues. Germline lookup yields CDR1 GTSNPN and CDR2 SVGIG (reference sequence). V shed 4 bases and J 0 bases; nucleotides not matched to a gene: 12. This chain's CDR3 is CAWKWMIYRGSNQPQHF. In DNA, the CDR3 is TGTGCCTGGAAATGGATGATTTACAGGGGTAGCAATCAGCCCCAGCATTTT.

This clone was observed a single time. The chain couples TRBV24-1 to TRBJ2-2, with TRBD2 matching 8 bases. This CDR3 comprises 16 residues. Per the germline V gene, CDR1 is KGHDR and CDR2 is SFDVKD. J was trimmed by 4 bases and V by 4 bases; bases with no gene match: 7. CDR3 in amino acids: CATSDQAGGGTGELFF. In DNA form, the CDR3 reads TGTGCCACCAGTGACCAGGCCGGGGGGGGCACCGGGGAGCTGTTTTTT.

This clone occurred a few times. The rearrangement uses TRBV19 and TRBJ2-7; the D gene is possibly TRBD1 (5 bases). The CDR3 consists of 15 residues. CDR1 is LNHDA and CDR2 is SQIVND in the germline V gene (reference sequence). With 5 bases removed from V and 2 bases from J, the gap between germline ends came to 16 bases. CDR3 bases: TGTGCCAGTAGTTCGCGTGCAGGGCCTCCCTACGAGCAGTACTTC. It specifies CASSSRAGPPYEQYF.

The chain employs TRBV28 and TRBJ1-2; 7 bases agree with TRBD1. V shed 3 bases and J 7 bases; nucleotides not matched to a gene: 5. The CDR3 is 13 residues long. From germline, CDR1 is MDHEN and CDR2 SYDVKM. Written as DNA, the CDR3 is TGTGCCAGCAGTTTCTACAGGGGAGGTGGCTACACCTTC. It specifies CASSFYRGGGYTF.

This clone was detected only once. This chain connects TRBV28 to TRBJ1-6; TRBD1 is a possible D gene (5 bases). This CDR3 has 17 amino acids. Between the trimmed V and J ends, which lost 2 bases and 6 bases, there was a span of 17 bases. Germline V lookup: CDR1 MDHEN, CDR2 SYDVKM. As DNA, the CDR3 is TGTGCCAGCAGTTTAAGCCCGGAGACAGCGCTTAATTCACCCCTCCACTTT. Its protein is CASSLSPETALNSPLHF.

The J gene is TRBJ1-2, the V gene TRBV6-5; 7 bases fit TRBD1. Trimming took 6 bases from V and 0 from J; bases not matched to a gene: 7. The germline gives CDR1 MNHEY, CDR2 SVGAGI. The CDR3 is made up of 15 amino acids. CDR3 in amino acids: CASSADRAANYGYTF. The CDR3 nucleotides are TGTGCCAGCAGCGCCGACAGGGCGGCTAACTATGGCTACACCTTC.

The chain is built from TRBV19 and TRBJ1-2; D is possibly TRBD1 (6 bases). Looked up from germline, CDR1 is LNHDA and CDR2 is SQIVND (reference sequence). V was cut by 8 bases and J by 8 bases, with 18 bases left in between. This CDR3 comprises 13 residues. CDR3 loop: CASGDGTLQGYTF. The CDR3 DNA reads TGTGCCAGTGGCGACGGGACACTCCAGGGCTACACCTTC.